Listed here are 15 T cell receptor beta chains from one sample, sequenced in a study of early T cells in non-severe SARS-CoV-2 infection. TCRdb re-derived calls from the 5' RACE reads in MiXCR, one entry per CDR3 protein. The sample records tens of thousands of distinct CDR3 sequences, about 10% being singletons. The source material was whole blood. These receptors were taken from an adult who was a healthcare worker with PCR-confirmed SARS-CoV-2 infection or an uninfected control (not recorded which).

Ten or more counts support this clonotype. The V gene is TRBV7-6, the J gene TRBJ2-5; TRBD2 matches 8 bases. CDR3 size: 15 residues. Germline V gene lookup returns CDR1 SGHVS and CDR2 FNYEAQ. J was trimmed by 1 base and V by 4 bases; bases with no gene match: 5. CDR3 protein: CASSSGLGRQETQYF. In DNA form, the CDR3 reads TGTGCCAGCAGCTCGGGACTAGGGCGCCAAGAGACCCAGTACTTC. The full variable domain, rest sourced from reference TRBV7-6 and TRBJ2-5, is GAGVSQSPRYKVTKRGQDVALRCDPISGHVSLYWYRQALGQGPEFLTYFNYEAQQDKSGLPNDRFSAERPEGSISTLTIQRTEQRDSAMYRCASSSGLGRQETQYFGPGTRLLVL.

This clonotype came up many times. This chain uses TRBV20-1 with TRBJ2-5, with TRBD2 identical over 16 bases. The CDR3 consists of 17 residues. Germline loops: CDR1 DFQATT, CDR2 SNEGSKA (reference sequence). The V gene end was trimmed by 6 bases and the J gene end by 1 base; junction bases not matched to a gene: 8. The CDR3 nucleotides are TGCAGTGCCATACCGGGACTAGCGGGAGGGTTCCAAGAGACCCAGTACTTC. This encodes CSAIPGLAGGFQETQYF.

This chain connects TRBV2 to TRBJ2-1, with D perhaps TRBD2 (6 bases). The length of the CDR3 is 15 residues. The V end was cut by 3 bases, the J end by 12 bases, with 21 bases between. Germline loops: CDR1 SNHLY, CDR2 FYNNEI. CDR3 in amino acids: CASSDRTTEPRGQFF. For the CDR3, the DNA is TGTGCCAGCAGTGACAGGACTACGGAGCCGCGGGGGCAGTTCTTC.

The CDR3 bases are TGCAGTGCTAGAGATCGGCTAGCGGTACCCTACGAGCAGTACTTC. Protein product: CSARDRLAVPYEQYF. J is TRBJ2-7 and V is TRBV20-1; 7 positions agree with TRBD2. The CDR3 consists of 15 residues. Germline CDR1 and CDR2: DFQATT and SNEGSKA (reference sequence). Trimming took 0 bases from V and 2 from J; bases not matched to a gene: 7.

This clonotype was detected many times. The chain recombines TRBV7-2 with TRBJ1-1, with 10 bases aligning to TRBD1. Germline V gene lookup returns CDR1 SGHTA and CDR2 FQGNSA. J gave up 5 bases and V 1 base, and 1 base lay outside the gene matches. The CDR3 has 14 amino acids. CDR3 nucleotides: TGTGCCAGCAGCTTAGTGGGACAGGGGACTGAAGCTTTCTTT. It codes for CASSLVGQGTEAFF.

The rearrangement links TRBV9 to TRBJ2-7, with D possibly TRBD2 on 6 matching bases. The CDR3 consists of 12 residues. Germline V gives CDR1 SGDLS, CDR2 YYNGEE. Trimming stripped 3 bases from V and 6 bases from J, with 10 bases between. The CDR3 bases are TGTGCCAGCAGCGGGCAGGAGGGCGAGCAGTACTTC. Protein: CASSGQEGEQYF.

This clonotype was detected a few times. Here the CDR3 reads CSARGQTYNSPLHF. In DNA form, the CDR3 reads TGCAGTGCTAGAGGACAAACCTATAATTCACCCCTCCACTTT. This chain uses TRBV20-1 with TRBJ1-6; D is unclear. V dropped 1 base and J dropped 2 bases, with 6 bases sitting between them. The germline gives CDR1 DFQATT, CDR2 SNEGSKA (reference sequence). This CDR3 comprises 14 residues.

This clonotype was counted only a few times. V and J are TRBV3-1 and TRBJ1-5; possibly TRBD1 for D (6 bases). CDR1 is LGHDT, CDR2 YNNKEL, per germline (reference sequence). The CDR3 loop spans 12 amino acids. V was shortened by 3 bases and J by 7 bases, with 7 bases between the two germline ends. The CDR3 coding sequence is TGTGCCAGCAGCCAGGGGGCACAGCCCCAGCATTTT. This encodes CASSQGAQPQHF.

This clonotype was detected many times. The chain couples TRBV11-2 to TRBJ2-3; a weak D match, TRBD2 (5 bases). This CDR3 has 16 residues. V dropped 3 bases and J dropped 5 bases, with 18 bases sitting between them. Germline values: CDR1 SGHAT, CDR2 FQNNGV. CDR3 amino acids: CASSFRLTGSGDTQYF. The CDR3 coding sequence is TGTGCCAGCAGCTTTCGTCTTACGGGATCCGGAGATACGCAGTATTTT. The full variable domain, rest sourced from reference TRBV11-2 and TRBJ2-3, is EAGVAQSPRYKIIEKRQSVAFWCNPISGHATLYWYQQILGQGPKLLIQFQNNGVVDDSQLPKDRFSAERLKGVDSTLKIQPAKLEDSAVYLCASSFRLTGSGDTQYFGPGTRLTVL.

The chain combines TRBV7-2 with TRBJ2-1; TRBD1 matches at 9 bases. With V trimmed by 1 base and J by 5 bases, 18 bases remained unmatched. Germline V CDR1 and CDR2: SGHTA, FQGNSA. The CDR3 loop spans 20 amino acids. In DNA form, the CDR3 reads TGTGCCAGCAGCTTAGAGCCGGAAGGGACAGGGTATCAGCGCGACAATGAGCAGTTCTTC. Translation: CASSLEPEGTGYQRDNEQFF.

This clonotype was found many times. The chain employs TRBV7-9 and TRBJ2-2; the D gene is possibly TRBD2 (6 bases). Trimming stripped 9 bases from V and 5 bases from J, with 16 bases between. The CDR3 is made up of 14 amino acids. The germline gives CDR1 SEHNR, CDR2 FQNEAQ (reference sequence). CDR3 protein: CARESAAGTGELFF. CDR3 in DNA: TGTGCCAGAGAATCGGCGGCGGGGACCGGGGAGCTGTTTTTT.

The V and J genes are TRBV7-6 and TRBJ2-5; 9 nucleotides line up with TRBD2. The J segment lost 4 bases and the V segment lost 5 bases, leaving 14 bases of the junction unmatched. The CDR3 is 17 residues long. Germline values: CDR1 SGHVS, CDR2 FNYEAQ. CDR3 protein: CASSASTASGNRETQYF. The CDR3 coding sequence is TGTGCCAGCAGCGCTAGTACGGCTAGCGGGAACAGAGAGACCCAGTACTTC. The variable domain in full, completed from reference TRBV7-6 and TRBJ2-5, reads GAGVSQSPRYKVTKRGQDVALRCDPISGHVSLYWYRQALGQGPEFLTYFNYEAQQDKSGLPNDRFSAERPEGSISTLTIQRTEQRDSAMYRCASSASTASGNRETQYFGPGTRLLVL.

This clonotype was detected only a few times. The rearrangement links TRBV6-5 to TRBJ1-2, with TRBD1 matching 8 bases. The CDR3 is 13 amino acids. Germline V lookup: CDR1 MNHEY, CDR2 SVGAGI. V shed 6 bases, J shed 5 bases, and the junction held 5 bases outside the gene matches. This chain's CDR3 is CASRRQGFYGYTF. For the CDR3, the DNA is TGTGCCAGCAGAAGACAGGGGTTTTATGGCTACACCTTC.

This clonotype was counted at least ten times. Here the CDR3 reads CASSTRGDTQYF. The CDR3 DNA is TGCGCCAGCAGCACTCGGGGTGATACGCAGTATTTT. The chain is built from TRBV5-1 and TRBJ2-3; TRBD2 might be the D (5 bases). Germline V gene data show CDR1 as SGHRS and CDR2 as YFSETQ. Trimming removed 4 bases from V and 6 bases from J, with 9 bases in between. The length of the CDR3 is 12 residues.

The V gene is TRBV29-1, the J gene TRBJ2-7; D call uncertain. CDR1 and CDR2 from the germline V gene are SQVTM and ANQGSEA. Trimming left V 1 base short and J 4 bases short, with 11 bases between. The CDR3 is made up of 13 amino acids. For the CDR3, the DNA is TGCAGCGTTGAAGGACCCAGCCAATACGAGCAGTACTTC. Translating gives CSVEGPSQYEQYF.